This T cell receptor beta chain was documented in a study of beta chain features in type 1 diabetes (dated by TCRdb to 2016 to 2019). Study-wide context: Patients and healthy donors did not differ in mean age, gender distribution, total cell number or subset yield. Across all samples, almost 110 million sorted cells were examined, and cell number per subset correlated strongly with RNA yield. The study compared the TCRB repertoires of sorted circulating CD4+ T cell subsets in recently diagnosed type 1 diabetes patients with those in matched healthy donors. Whereas all 30 or so donors provided naive and central memory subsets, regulatory and stem cell-like memory subsets were isolated from just 8 patients and about 8 healthy donors.

As concerns this clone: This receptor's antigen is unknown. Qualities for individual bases were not recorded, and no much larger clone is one base off. Different DNA sequences within this sample yield the same CDR3.

Results and caveats for the whole study, not just this receptor: Because cDNA was sequenced instead of genomic DNA, activated cells with high expression could be over-represented, although the groups did not differ in activation or CD3 levels. Only small numbers of individuals were included in the HLA sub-analyses, which left unresolved whether HLA type had any influence on TCRB rearrangement. Type 1 diabetes patients showed a moderate but significant shortening of TCRB CDR3 length in all four CD4+ subsets. The naive, central memory and regulatory TCRB repertoires appeared to resemble one another more closely among patients than among healthy donors. PCR might favor shorter templates, but patient and control samples were amplified and corrected together, so any skew would affect both groups equally. At VDJ recombination sites, patients with type 1 diabetes made fewer insertions and deleted more nucleotides, a pattern implying thymic rearrangement abnormalities.

From the germline V gene, CDR1 is SGHRS and CDR2 is YFSETQ. Trimming takes 2 bases off V and 1 base off J; junction bases not matched to a gene: 4. From its cysteine to its phenylalanine, the CDR3 spans 15 amino acids. The CDR3 DNA has 45 bases and is translated from base 1. The High Capacity cDNA Reverse Transcription Kit was used to reverse transcribe all of the isolated RNA, meaning that expressed TCRB transcripts were what got sequenced. Deep immunoSEQ sequencing was applied to naive, central memory and regulatory T cell samples, giving an average of roughly 3.3 million total reads per sample. After sorted cells were lysed in RLT buffer, RNA was extracted with DNase-treated RNeasy Micro or Mini kits, with the choice depending on cell number. To prevent cross-contamination, every cell subset was processed on its own, while patient and healthy donor samples were processed together. Using the immunoSEQ multiplex PCR, TCRB sequences were amplified from cDNA into 87-bp fragments spanning the CDR3 region. Sequencing of the amplicons was performed on the Illumina HiSeq platform. Regarding the original processing steps: Synthetic template baselines were used to correct PCR bias computationally, reads within Hamming distance 2 were collapsed, and singletons that could not be merged were discarded. Reads were aligned against IMGT to assign V, D and J genes, CDR3 length and insertions or deletions at six rearrangement sites. Within each subset, clonotype counts were normalized to sorted cell number, after which true diversity and Gini coefficients were computed with the tcR R package. The overlap coefficient, calculated on TCRB nucleotide sequences, was used to measure repertoire sharing. Out-of-frame TCRB sequences from naive cells were analyzed as a proxy for the pre-selection repertoire. TCRdb stores this immuneACCESS table with in-frame sequences only. Part of the clones is absent; in the studies checked, under half of the shortfall reflects unresolved V genes, and no reason is known for the rest. V, J and clone size are taken as reported in that table, and D and trimming were inferred from the DNA itself. The sample table contains approximately 730,000 clones; only one count was recorded for around an eighth of them. 0.022% of the sample goes to the ten largest clones.

Each donor gave one peripheral blood draw, averaging roughly 0.11 L, which was collected into heparinised tubes. A BD FACSAria II and a panel including CD45RO, CCR7, CD25, CD127, CD95 and CD27 were used to sort naive, central memory, regulatory and stem cell-like memory CD4+ T cells. A purity above 98% was achieved for all sorted populations. Right away, PBMCs were isolated by Lymphoprep density gradient centrifugation and were stained directly, with no culture step. To minimize batch effects, samples were stained and sorted in pairs, one healthy donor with one patient per experiment. This receptor was obtained from a man between 18 and 29 years old with type 1 diabetes. Sequences were obtained from naive CD4+ T cells from blood. The sample's cell subset or site, from its label and the paper: true naive CD4+ T cells. The chain was built from TRBV5-1 and TRBJ2-3; TRBD1 agrees with 7 junctional bases. Here the CDR3 is given as CASSLRGQGTDTQYF. The bases read TGCGCCAGCAGCTTAAGGGGGCAAGGCACAGATACGCAGTATTTT.